Following are 32 T cell receptor beta chains from one sample sequenced in a study of T cell responses to AZD1222 COVID-19 vaccine. Using immunoSEQ multiplex PCR, the repertoire was profiled, and TCRdb retains in-frame clones only, with some absent. The sample records approximately 100,000 clones, roughly 90% being singletons. Source: peripheral blood, taken on day 0 of AZD1222 vaccination. Receptor source: an adult in good health.

V usage is TRBV19 and J usage is TRBJ1-5; the D gene is possibly TRBD1 (5 bases). The CDR3 contains 14 residues. Germline V gene sequence: CDR1 LNHDA, CDR2 SQIVND (reference sequence). Between the trimmed V and J ends, which lost 3 bases and 7 bases, there was a span of 13 bases. Written as DNA, the CDR3 is TGTGCCAGTAGTATGTCAGGGAGAAAACAGCCCCAGCATTTT. Protein product: CASSMSGRKQPQHF.

The gene calls are TRBV10-3 and TRBJ1-1; D not resolved. The CDR3 length is 13 residues. The germline V and J ends were trimmed by 0 bases and 5 bases, with 7 bases remaining between them. Germline V gives CDR1 ENHRY, CDR2 SYGVKD. The CDR3, as DNA: TGTGCCATCAGTGAGTCGATAGGAACTGAAGCTTTCTTT. The encoded protein is CAISESIGTEAFF.

The chain is built from TRBV14 and TRBJ2-1; D is possibly TRBD2 (5 bases). V dropped 1 base and J dropped 3 bases, with 7 bases sitting between them. Germline loops: CDR1 SGHDN, CDR2 FVKESK. The CDR3 spans 14 residues. The CDR3 is CASSQGSGYNEQFF. DNA of the CDR3: TGTGCCAGCAGCCAAGGGAGCGGCTACAATGAGCAGTTCTTC.

The chain is built from TRBV5-1 and TRBJ2-5, with D tentatively TRBD1 (7 bases). This CDR3 comprises 14 residues. CDR1 is SGHRS, CDR2 YFSETQ, per germline. The V and J ends lost 7 bases and 5 bases respectively, with 18 bases between them. Here the CDR3 DNA reads TGCGCCAGCGGCGGACAGGACTATTGGGAGACCCAGTACTTC. Translated, it gives CASGGQDYWETQYF.

CDR3 sequence: CASSYVRDVGNTIYF. For the CDR3, the DNA is TGTGCCAGCAGTTACGTCAGGGATGTTGGAAACACCATATATTTT. The chain combines TRBV6-2 or TRBV6-3 with TRBJ1-3, with D perhaps TRBD1 (5 bases). The germline gives CDR1 MNHEY, CDR2 SVGEGT. The CDR3 has 15 residues. The V end was cut by 2 bases, the J end by 3 bases, with 11 bases between.

The rearrangement links TRBV11-3 to TRBJ2-5, with a tentative D call TRBD2 (6 bases). The CDR3 runs 14 residues. Germline CDR1 is SGHNT and CDR2 is YENEEA. Deletions cut 1 base from V and 5 bases from J, with 11 bases between. Written as DNA, the CDR3 is TGTGCCAGCAGCTTAGCGCTAGCGATGGAGACCCAGTACTTC. As protein: CASSLALAMETQYF.

This clone was seen at least ten times. The genes are TRBV18 and TRBJ2-5; D unclear. V lost 3 bases and J 1 base, leaving 3 bases between the germline ends. The germline gives CDR1 KGHSH, CDR2 LQKENI. This CDR3 has 12 amino acids. In DNA, the CDR3 is TGTGCCAGCTCACCCCGCCAAGAGACCCAGTACTTC. Residues: CASSPRQETQYF.

The chain carries TRBV21-1 and TRBJ2-1. TRBV21-1 is deemed a pseudogene. The CDR3 length is 13 residues. CDR3 amino acids: CASSTRDLNEQFF. The CDR3 nucleotides read TGTGCCAGCAGCACCCGGGACCTCAATGAGCAGTTCTTC.

The chain couples TRBV30 to TRBJ2-1; D ambiguous. The CDR3 is 12 amino acids. Germline CDR1 is GTSNPN and CDR2 is SVGIG (reference sequence). V gave up 0 bases and J gave up 4 bases, with 4 bases separating them. CDR3 DNA: TGTGCCTGGAGTGTGGATTACAATGAGCAGTTCTTC. It specifies CAWSVDYNEQFF.

The chain employs TRBV5-1 and TRBJ1-5; D unclear. The CDR3 sequence is 15 residues long. From germline, CDR1 is SGHRS and CDR2 YFSETQ. Between the trimmed V and J ends, which lost 2 bases and 6 bases, there was a span of 15 bases. CDR3 residues: CASSFSGEYSQPQHF. The CDR3, as DNA: TGCGCCAGCAGCTTTTCCGGGGAGTACAGTCAGCCCCAGCATTTT.

The V call is TRBV4-3, the J call TRBJ2-1, with TRBD2 matching over 10 bases. This CDR3 is 17 amino acids long. Unmatched junction bases numbered 6, after V lost 0 bases and J lost 4 bases. Germline CDR1 reads LGHNA; CDR2 reads YSLEER. As DNA, the CDR3 is TGCGCCAGCAGCCAAGAAACTAGCGGGACCATGTACAATGAGCAGTTCTTC. Translated, it gives CASSQETSGTMYNEQFF.

This clone was recorded only once. The genes are TRBV4-2 and TRBJ1-2; D may be TRBD1 (6 bases). Germline V lookup: CDR1 LGHNA, CDR2 YNFKEQ. CDR3 length equals 13 residues. V lost 3 bases, J lost 6 bases, and 11 bases lay in between. The CDR3 protein is CASSHSPGDGYTF. In DNA, the CDR3 is TGTGCCAGCAGCCATAGCCCAGGGGATGGCTACACCTTC.

This chain links TRBV12-3 or TRBV12-4 with TRBJ1-6; D uncertain. The CDR3 runs 13 residues. V was clipped by 3 bases and J by 9 bases, with 9 bases between them. The chain's CDR3 is CASSFGSGSPLHF. Here the CDR3 DNA reads TGTGCCAGCAGTTTTGGTAGTGGTTCACCCCTCCACTTT.

This clone was picked up one time. This rearrangement joins TRBV5-1 to TRBJ1-1; a possible D gene is TRBD1 (5 bases). Germline CDR1 and CDR2: SGHRS and YFSETQ. This CDR3 is 13 amino acids long. The V and J ends lost 0 bases and 3 bases respectively, with 6 bases between them. CDR3 nucleotide sequence: TGCGCCAGCAGCTTGGCAGGGTACACTGAAGCTTTCTTT. As protein: CASSLAGYTEAFF.

This clone has only a few counts. The chain combines TRBV9 with TRBJ2-1, with 10 nucleotides matching TRBD2. The CDR3 sequence is 15 residues long. Trimming at V came to 3 bases and at J to 6 bases, leaving 6 bases not matched to a gene. From germline, CDR1 is SGDLS and CDR2 YYNGEE. CDR3 nucleotides: TGTGCCAGCAGCGGCAAGCGGGGGGGCAGCAATGAGCAGTTCTTC. Translation: CASSGKRGGSNEQFF.

This chain links TRBV29-1 with TRBJ2-7; 9 nucleotides match TRBD1. V was pared by 7 bases and J by 3 bases, with 4 bases of the junction left unmatched. CDR3 length: 12 amino acids. Germline assignment: CDR1 SQVTM and CDR2 ANQGSEA. The CDR3 is CSARTGDYEQYF. CDR3 coding DNA: TGCAGCGCTAGGACAGGGGACTACGAGCAGTACTTC.

The chain carries TRBV28 and TRBJ2-3, with TRBD2 matching 15 bases. The CDR3 has 15 residues. Germline loops: CDR1 MDHEN, CDR2 SYDVKM. V dropped 6 bases and J dropped 5; count of bases not matched to a gene: 3. The DNA of the CDR3 is TGTGCCAGCAGACGGACTAGCGGGAGGGTAGATACGCAGTATTTT. Amino acids: CASRRTSGRVDTQYF.

This clone appeared a single time. Mismatch with germline at one junction end may stem from a read error. The chain joins TRBV2 to TRBJ2-3; 9 bases agree with TRBD2. The CDR3 is made up of 14 amino acids. The germline CDR1 and CDR2 sequences are SNHLY and FYNNEI. The DNA of the CDR3 is TGTGCCAGCAGGGCCGGGACTAGCAAAGATACGCAGTATTTT. Protein: CASRAGTSKDTQYF. The full variable domain, with the rest looked up from reference TRBV2 and TRBJ2-3, is EPEVTQTPSHQVTQMGQEVILRCVPISNHLYFYWYRQILGQKVEFLVSFYNNEISEKSEIFDDQFSVERPDGSNFTLKIRSTKLEDSAMYFCASRAGTSKDTQYFGPGTRLTVL.

This clone was seen only once. DNA for the CDR3: TGCGCCAGCAGCTTGGAGTTTGGTGGCTACACCTTC. Encoded protein: CASSLEFGGYTF. This rearrangement joins TRBV5-1 to TRBJ1-2; unclear D gene. The CDR3 consists of 12 residues. The germline V gene has CDR1 SGHRS and CDR2 YFSETQ. Trimming removed 0 bases from V and 7 bases from J, with 7 bases in between.

The chain recombines TRBV12-3 or TRBV12-4 with TRBJ2-3; perhaps TRBD2 as D (6 bases). Trimming took off 7 bases at V and 6 bases at J, with 11 bases between the two ends. The CDR3 consists of 12 residues. CDR3 nucleotide sequence: TGTGCCAGCAAACGGGAGTTTGATACGCAGTATTTT. Amino acids: CASKREFDTQYF.

The table lists this clone with a few counts. This rearrangement joins TRBV29-1 to TRBJ1-1, with D perhaps matching TRBD1 (5 bases). CDR3 length: 13 residues. The germline V gene encodes CDR1 SQVTM and CDR2 ANQGSEA. Trimming cost V 7 bases and J 4 bases, with 16 bases left between them. The CDR3 nucleotides are TGCAGCGCCACGGACAATTTGGGCACTGAAGCTTTCTTT. Its protein product is CSATDNLGTEAFF.

This sequence joins TRBV24-1 and TRBJ2-2; 7 bases are shared with TRBD1. The CDR3 runs to 15 residues. The germline V gene has CDR1 KGHDR and CDR2 SFDVKD. Unmatched junction bases numbered 6, after V lost 2 bases and J lost 7 bases. The CDR3 DNA reads TGTGCCACCAGTGATTCCCGGACAGGCCGCGGGGAGCTGTTTTTT. Its protein product is CATSDSRTGRGELFF.

This chain joins TRBV27 and TRBJ2-5; no reliable D call. This CDR3 is 15 amino acids long. V shed 10 bases and J shed 2 bases, with 20 bases lying between them. Germline V gene lookup returns CDR1 MNHEY and CDR2 SMNVEV (reference sequence). The DNA of the CDR3 is TGTGCCACCTCAGACTCCCCCTGGGTTCAAGAGACCCAGTACTTC. Its translation is CATSDSPWVQETQYF.

This clone was recorded once. This rearrangement joins TRBV4-3 to TRBJ2-3; 8 positions match TRBD2. Germline V lookup: CDR1 LGHNA, CDR2 YSLEER. V lost 0 bases and J lost 14; bases outside the gene matches: 7. The CDR3 spans 13 residues. CDR3 sequence (DNA): TGCGCCAGCAGCCAAGAACAAGCGGGAGAGGTGTATTTT. Residues: CASSQEQAGEVYF.

This chain uses TRBV6-5 with TRBJ1-2; D is possibly TRBD1 (6 bases). Germline-derived CDR1 and CDR2 are MNHEY and SVGAGI. The germline V and J ends were trimmed by 6 bases and 6 bases, with 17 bases remaining between them. CDR3 length: 14 amino acids. The CDR3 sequence: CASSARGGAHGYTF. In DNA, the CDR3 is TGTGCCAGCAGCGCGCGGGGGGGGGCCCATGGCTACACCTTC.

This rearrangement joins TRBV24-1 to TRBJ2-5; 7 bases agree with TRBD1. The CDR3 length is 15 residues. J gave up 5 bases and V 1 base, and 6 bases lay outside the gene matches. Per germline, CDR1 KGHDR and CDR2 SFDVKD. The CDR3 spells CATSDFRQGRETQYF. DNA of the CDR3: TGTGCCACCAGTGATTTCCGACAGGGCCGGGAGACCCAGTACTTC.

This clone showed up just once. Other DNA sequences in the sample encode the same CDR3. This sequence joins TRBV19 and TRBJ1-5; tentative D call: TRBD1 (5 bases). The CDR3 covers 14 residues. V was pared by 5 bases and J by 0 bases, with 8 bases between. Germline assignment: CDR1 LNHDA and CDR2 SQIVND (reference sequence). The CDR3 region has the DNA TGTGCCAGTAGTGGGGGGGGTAGCAATCAGCCCCAGCATTTT. This gives the protein CASSGGGSNQPQHF. Supplemented by reference TRBV19 and TRBJ1-5, the full variable domain reads DGGITQSPKYLFRKEGQNVTLSCEQNLNHDAMYWYRQDPGQGLRLIYYSQIVNDFQKGDIAEGYSVSREKKESFPLTVTSAQKNPTAFYLCASSGGGSNQPQHFGDGTRLSIL.

CDR3 bases: TGTGCCAGCAGCTTAGAACAGAGAAGCTCCTACGAGCAGTACTTC. It yields the protein CASSLEQRSSYEQYF. This rearrangement joins TRBV7-8 to TRBJ2-7; D is uncertain. The CDR3 runs to 15 residues. Trimming removed 1 base at V and 0 bases at J, with 10 bases between. CDR1 and CDR2 (germline): SGHVS, FQNEAQ. Using reference TRBV7-8 and TRBJ2-7 for the parts outside the CDR3, the full variable domain is GAGVSQSPRYKVAKRGQDVALRCDPISGHVSLFWYQQALGQGPEFLTYFQNEAQLDKSGLPSDRFFAERPEGSVSTLKIQRTQQEDSAVYLCASSLEQRSSYEQYFGPGTRLTVT.

J is TRBJ1-4 and V is TRBV5-6, with 7 bases lining up with TRBD1. The J segment lost 8 bases and the V segment lost 4 bases, leaving 8 bases of the junction unmatched. CDR3 length equals 14 residues. Germline CDR1 and CDR2: SGHDT and YYEEEE. In DNA, the CDR3 is TGTGCCAGCAGCCGGAGGGGGCTAGGAGAAAAACTGTTTTTT. Its protein product is CASSRRGLGEKLFF.

The chain links TRBV6-5 to TRBJ1-1; TRBD1 matches 8 bases. Unmatched junction bases numbered 4, after V lost 6 bases and J lost 4 bases. CDR3 size: 13 residues. The V gene's germline CDR1 is MNHEY and CDR2 SVGAGI. CDR3 protein: CASRPDRGTEAFF. DNA of the CDR3: TGTGCCAGCAGACCAGACAGGGGCACTGAAGCTTTCTTT.

The chain has TRBV3-1 (or the pseudogene TRBV3-2) and TRBJ1-2; weak D call: TRBD1 (6 bases). The germline V gene encodes CDR1 LGHDT and CDR2 YNNKEL (reference sequence). This CDR3 comprises 14 residues. Trimming pared 7 bases from V and 0 bases from J, leaving 12 bases between. CDR3 sequence (DNA): TGTGCCAGCATGCGGACAGCTACTAACTATGGCTACACCTTC. As protein: CASMRTATNYGYTF.

The chain links TRBV19 to TRBJ1-1, with 7 bases fitting TRBD1. The germline V gene encodes CDR1 LNHDA and CDR2 SQIVND (reference sequence). Trimming removed 1 base from V and 1 base from J; junction bases left unmatched: 3. The CDR3 totals 15 residues. The CDR3 sequence: CASSIGPGGNTEAFF. CDR3 DNA: TGTGCCAGTAGTATAGGGCCAGGGGGGAACACTGAAGCTTTCTTT. Supplemented by reference TRBV19 and TRBJ1-1, the full variable domain reads DGGITQSPKYLFRKEGQNVTLSCEQNLNHDAMYWYRQDPGQGLRLIYYSQIVNDFQKGDIAEGYSVSREKKESFPLTVTSAQKNPTAFYLCASSIGPGGNTEAFFGQGTRLTVV.